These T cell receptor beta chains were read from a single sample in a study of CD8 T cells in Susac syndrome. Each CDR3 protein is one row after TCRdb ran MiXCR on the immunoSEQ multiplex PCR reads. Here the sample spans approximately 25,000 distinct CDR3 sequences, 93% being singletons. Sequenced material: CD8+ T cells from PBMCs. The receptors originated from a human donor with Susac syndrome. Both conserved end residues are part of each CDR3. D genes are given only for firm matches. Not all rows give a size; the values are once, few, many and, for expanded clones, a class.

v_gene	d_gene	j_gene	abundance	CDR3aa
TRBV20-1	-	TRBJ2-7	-	CSASEGPRYEQYF
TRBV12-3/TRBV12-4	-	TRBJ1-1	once	CASSSGFTEAFF
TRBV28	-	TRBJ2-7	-	CASSFPAKYEQYF
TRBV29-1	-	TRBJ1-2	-	CSVVNRADYGYTF
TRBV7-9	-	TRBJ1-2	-	CASSLSAGLAYGYTF
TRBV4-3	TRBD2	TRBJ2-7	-	CASSLNGGDLIYEQYF
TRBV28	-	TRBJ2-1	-	CATDAGGYNEQFF
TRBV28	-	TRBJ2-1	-	CASMDDEQFF
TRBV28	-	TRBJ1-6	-	CASSLLEVGDNSPLHF
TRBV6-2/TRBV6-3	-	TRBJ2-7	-	CASSQQGTYEQYF
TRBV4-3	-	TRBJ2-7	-	CASSQDAGGLTYEQYF
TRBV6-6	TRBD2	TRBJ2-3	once	CASSYSGGAGPDTQYF
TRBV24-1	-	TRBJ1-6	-	CATSSSGEGSPLHF
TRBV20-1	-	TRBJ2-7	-	CSALSGLGSYEQYF
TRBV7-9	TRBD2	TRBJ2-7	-	CASSLRAGGRYEQYF
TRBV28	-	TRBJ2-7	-	CASSLFNRVAEQYF
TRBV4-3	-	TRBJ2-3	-	CASSQGDGKGSDTQYF
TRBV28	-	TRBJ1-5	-	CASTPPGQPQHF
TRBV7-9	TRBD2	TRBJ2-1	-	CASSSLRGTSGGVSFF
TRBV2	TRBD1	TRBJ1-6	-	CASTDRDSTFNSPLHF
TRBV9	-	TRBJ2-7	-	CASSVGWGSYEQYF
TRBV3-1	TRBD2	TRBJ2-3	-	CASSQGLAELGTDTQYF
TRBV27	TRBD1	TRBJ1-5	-	CASSVGTGTSNQPQHF
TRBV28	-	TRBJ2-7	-	CASSFSWPGGEQYF
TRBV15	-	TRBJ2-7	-	CATSRRPRGRLTFYEQYF
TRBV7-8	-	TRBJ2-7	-	CASSSDRGYEQYF
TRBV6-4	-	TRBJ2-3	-	CASSGGLSTDTQYF
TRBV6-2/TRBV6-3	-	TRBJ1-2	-	CASSYSDNYGYTF
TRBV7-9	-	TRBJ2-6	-	CASSLSRGHSGANVLTF
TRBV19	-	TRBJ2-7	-	CASFSGGEQYF
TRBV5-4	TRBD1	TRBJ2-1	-	CASSLPGTAYNEQFF
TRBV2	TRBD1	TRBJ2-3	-	CASNGQGAGDTQYF
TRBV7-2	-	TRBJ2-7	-	CASSFWGEQYF